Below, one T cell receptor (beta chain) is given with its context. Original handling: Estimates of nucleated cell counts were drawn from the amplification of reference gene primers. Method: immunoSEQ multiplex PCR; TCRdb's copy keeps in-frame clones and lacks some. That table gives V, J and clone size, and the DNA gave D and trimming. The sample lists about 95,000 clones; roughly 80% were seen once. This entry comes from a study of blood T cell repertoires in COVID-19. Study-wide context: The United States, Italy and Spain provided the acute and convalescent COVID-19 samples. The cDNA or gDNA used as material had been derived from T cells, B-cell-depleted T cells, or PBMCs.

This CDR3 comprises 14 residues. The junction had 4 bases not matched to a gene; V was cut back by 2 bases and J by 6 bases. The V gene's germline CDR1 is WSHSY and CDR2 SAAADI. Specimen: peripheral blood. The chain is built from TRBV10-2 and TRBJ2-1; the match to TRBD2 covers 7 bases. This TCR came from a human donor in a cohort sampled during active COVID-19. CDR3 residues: CASSEKLASNEQFF. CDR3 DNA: TGCGCCAGCAGTGAGAAACTAGCGAGCAATGAGCAGTTCTTC.